The 2 T cell receptor beta chains reported below all come from one sample, sequenced in a study of T cell repertoires in cytomegalovirus infection. These receptors' targets are unknown. From the reads, TCRdb called clonotypes with MiXCR, one entry per CDR3 protein. The table lists about 770,000 distinct CDR3 sequences, 25% to 35% of them singletons. The sequencing used cultured CD8+ T cells from PBMCs, collected from culture after CMV antigen stimulation. These receptors all come from a human donor in good health (CMV status not recorded). Some clones in this sample may be carry-over from other donors' samples.

The J gene is TRBJ2-1, the V gene TRBV6-1, with 9 bases fitting TRBD2. CDR3 length equals 15 residues. Trimming removed 7 bases from V and 6 bases from J; junction bases left unmatched: 10. Germline-derived CDR1 and CDR2 are MNHNS and SASEGT. The CDR3 sequence: CASTPTSGLSNEQFF. The DNA of the CDR3 is TGTGCCAGCACCCCTACTAGCGGGCTATCCAATGAGCAGTTCTTC.

The chain has TRBV5-6 and TRBJ2-7; 10 nucleotides line up with TRBD1. CDR1 SGHDT and CDR2 YYEEEE come from the germline V gene. This CDR3 spans 12 amino acids. The junction had 2 bases not matched to a gene; V was cut back by 4 bases and J by 7 bases. This chain's CDR3 is CASSQDRGEQYV. The CDR3 coding sequence is TGTGCCAGCAGCCAGGACAGGGGGGAGCAGTACGTC.